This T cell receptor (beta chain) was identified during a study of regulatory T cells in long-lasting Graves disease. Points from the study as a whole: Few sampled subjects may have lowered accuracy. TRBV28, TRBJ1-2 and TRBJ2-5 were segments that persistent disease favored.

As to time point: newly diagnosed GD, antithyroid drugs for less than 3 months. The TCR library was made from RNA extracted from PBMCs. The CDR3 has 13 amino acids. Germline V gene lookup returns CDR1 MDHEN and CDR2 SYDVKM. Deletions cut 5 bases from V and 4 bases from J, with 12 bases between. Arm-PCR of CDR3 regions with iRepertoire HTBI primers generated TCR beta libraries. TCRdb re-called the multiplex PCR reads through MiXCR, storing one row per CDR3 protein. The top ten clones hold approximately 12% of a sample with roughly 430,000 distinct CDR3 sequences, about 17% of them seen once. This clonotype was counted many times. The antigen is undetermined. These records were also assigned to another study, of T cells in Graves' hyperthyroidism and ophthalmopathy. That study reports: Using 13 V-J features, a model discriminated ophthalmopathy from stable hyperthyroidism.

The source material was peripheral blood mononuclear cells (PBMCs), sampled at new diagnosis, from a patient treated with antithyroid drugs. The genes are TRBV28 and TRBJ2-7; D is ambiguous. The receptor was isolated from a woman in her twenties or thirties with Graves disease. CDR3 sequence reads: CASSPSMLYEQYF. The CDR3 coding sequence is TGTGCCAGCAGTCCATCGATGCTATACGAGCAGTACTTC.